This TCR beta chain comes out of a study of T-cell reconstitution after alpha-beta-depleted transplantation in children. This clonotype was counted between two and nine times. Unique molecular identifiers were incorporated into the prepared TCRbeta library. TCRdb reanalysed the PCR reads using MiXCR and keeps one entry per CDR3 protein. Here the sample spans roughly 500,000 distinct CDR3 sequences, around 16% being singletons. Germline V gene data show CDR1 as KGHSH and CDR2 as LQKENI. V dropped 3 bases and J dropped 6; count of bases not matched to a gene: 7. This CDR3 comprises 14 residues. This chain links TRBV18 with TRBJ1-1; 7 nucleotides agree with TRBD1. The receptor's source is a human donor who donated a stem cell graft to a child with acute lymphoblastic leukemia. The source material was PBMCs from the stem cell graft donor, sampled from the stem cell graft. CDR3 nucleotides: TGTGCCAGCTCACCGAACAGGGGTGAGGCTGAAGCTTTCTTT. It yields the protein CASSPNRGEAEAFF.